Listed here are 12 T cell receptor beta chains from one sample, sequenced in a study of technical replicates of blood from a few donors (dated 2017 in TCRdb). The library was generated by the immunoSEQ multiplex PCR assay. Entries here come from immuneACCESS through TCRdb and include only in-frame sequences with V and J called. Some clones fail to appear in such tables; in the studies checked, an unresolved V gene covers under half of the shortfall, and the cause of the remainder is unknown. For this sample the table gives about 81,000 clones, of which approximately 75% were detected only once. The ten largest clones add up to approximately 4% of the sample. Material: PBMCs. These TCRs come from a human donor in good health. Some clones in this sample may be carry-over from other donors' samples.

The rearrangement links TRBV5-6 to TRBJ2-2; D gene ambiguous. The CDR3 is 14 amino acids. CDR1 and CDR2 (germline): SGHDT, YYEEEE. V was shortened by 6 bases and J by 6 bases, with 15 bases between the two germline ends. CDR3 amino acids: CASTRLRQSGELFF. The CDR3 nucleotides are TGTGCCAGCACCAGACTTAGGCAGTCCGGGGAGCTGTTTTTT.

The V and J genes are TRBV19 and TRBJ1-5; the match to TRBD1 covers 8 bases. CDR3 length: 15 amino acids. The V and J ends lost 5 bases and 4 bases, in that order; junction bases with no gene match: 7. The V gene's germline CDR1 is LNHDA and CDR2 SQIVND (reference sequence). The CDR3 here is CASSVTQGANQPQHF. CDR3 coding DNA: TGTGCCAGTAGTGTCACCCAGGGGGCGAATCAGCCCCAGCATTTT.

The J gene is TRBJ2-2, the V gene TRBV2; D gene unclear. Germline assignment: CDR1 SNHLY and CDR2 FYNNEI. The CDR3 spans 14 residues. V was pared by 6 bases and J by 0 bases, with 8 bases between. The CDR3 DNA follows: TGTGCCAGCAGGGAGCGCACGAACACCGGGGAGCTGTTTTTT. Translated, it gives CASRERTNTGELFF.

This clone has a single count. The rearrangement joins TRBV10-3 to TRBJ1-2, with D perhaps matching TRBD1 (6 bases). Per the germline V gene, CDR1 is ENHRY and CDR2 is SYGVKD. The CDR3 has 13 amino acids. Trimming left V 4 bases short and J 5 bases short, with 11 bases between. The CDR3 region is CAISVRDIYGYTF. In DNA, the CDR3 is TGTGCCATCAGTGTGAGGGACATTTATGGCTACACCTTC.

The chain is built from TRBV25-1 and TRBJ2-6; the D gene is possibly TRBD1 (6 bases). V lost 6 bases and J 1 base, leaving 10 bases between the germline ends. This CDR3 has 15 amino acids. Germline CDR1 MGHDK, CDR2 SYGVNS. The CDR3 DNA sequence: TGTGCCAGCAGCCCCCAGGGGTCTGGGGCCAACGTCCTGACTTTC. Amino acids: CASSPQGSGANVLTF.

The J gene is TRBJ2-5, the V gene TRBV2, with TRBD2 matching 8 bases. From germline, CDR1 is SNHLY and CDR2 FYNNEI. The CDR3 extends over 14 amino acids. V dropped 8 bases and J dropped 7; count of bases not matched to a gene: 12. The CDR3 bases are TGTGCCAGCGTAACGGGGGGGCTCAGTGTGACCCAGTACTTC. Its translation: CASVTGGLSVTQYF.

Details on this clone: The identical CDR3 is also encoded by other nucleotide sequences in the sample. This sequence joins TRBV30 and TRBJ1-1, with D possibly TRBD1 on 5 matching bases. Trimming removed 0 bases from V and 0 bases from J, with 5 bases in between. This CDR3 contains 13 residues. Looked up from germline, CDR1 is GTSNPN and CDR2 is SVGIG (reference sequence). CDR3 nucleotide sequence: TGTGCCTGGAGTGTACAGGTGAACACTGAAGCTTTCTTT. This gives the protein CAWSVQVNTEAFF. The variable domain in full, with the rest retrieved from reference TRBV30 and TRBJ1-1, is SQTIHQWPATLVQPVGSPLSLECTVEGTSNPNLYWYRQAAGRGLQLLFYSVGIGQISSEVPQNLSASRPQDRQFILSSKKLLLSDSGFYLCAWSVQVNTEAFFGQGTRLTVV.

This sequence joins TRBV9 and TRBJ2-5, with TRBD2 matching 11 bases. The germline gives CDR1 SGDLS, CDR2 YYNGEE. With V trimmed by 4 bases and J by 1 base, 6 bases remained unmatched. The CDR3 runs to 16 residues. The CDR3 bases are TGTGCCAGCAGCCAGAGGACTAGCGGGTTCCAAGAGACCCAGTACTTC. This gives the protein CASSQRTSGFQETQYF.

The CDR3 sequence: CASSLLAGGLTDTQYF. The CDR3 DNA reads TGCGCCAGCAGCTTACTAGCGGGAGGGTTGACAGATACGCAGTATTTT. This chain connects TRBV5-1 to TRBJ2-3, with 13 bases fitting TRBD2. CDR3 size: 16 residues. The J segment lost 3 bases and the V segment lost 2 bases, leaving 3 bases of the junction unmatched. Germline CDR1 is SGHRS and CDR2 is YFSETQ.

The J gene is TRBJ2-2, the V gene TRBV5-1; D is perhaps TRBD2 (7 bases). With 4 bases removed from V and 4 bases from J, the gap between germline ends came to 11 bases. CDR3 length equals 14 residues. CDR1 SGHRS and CDR2 YFSETQ come from the germline V gene. The CDR3 region is CASSGGGPTGELFF. The CDR3 coding sequence is TGCGCCAGCAGCGGGGGGGGGCCCACCGGGGAGCTGTTTTTT.

This CDR3 is CASSWDRDYEQYF. CDR3 bases: TGTGCCAGCAGTTGGGACAGGGACTACGAGCAGTACTTC. The chain joins TRBV27 to TRBJ2-7, with 9 bases lining up with TRBD1. The CDR3 totals 13 residues. V trimming: 4 bases; J trimming: 3 bases; junction bases outside the gene matches: 1. The germline CDR1 and CDR2 sequences are MNHEY and SMNVEV (reference sequence).

The V gene is TRBV18, the J gene TRBJ2-7; D remains unclear. The CDR3 consists of 13 residues. In germline, CDR1 is KGHSH, CDR2 LQKENI. V shed 3 bases and J shed 5 bases, with 11 bases lying between them. CDR3 protein: CASSPPGSDEQYF. DNA for the CDR3: TGTGCCAGCTCACCCCCCGGGTCGGACGAGCAGTACTTC. The whole variable domain, filled in from reference TRBV18 and TRBJ2-7, reads NAGVMQNPRHLVRRRGQEARLRCSPMKGHSHVYWYRQLPEEGLKFMVYLQKENIIDESGMPKERFSAEFPKEGPSILRIQQVVRGDSAAYFCASSPPGSDEQYFGPGTRLTVT.